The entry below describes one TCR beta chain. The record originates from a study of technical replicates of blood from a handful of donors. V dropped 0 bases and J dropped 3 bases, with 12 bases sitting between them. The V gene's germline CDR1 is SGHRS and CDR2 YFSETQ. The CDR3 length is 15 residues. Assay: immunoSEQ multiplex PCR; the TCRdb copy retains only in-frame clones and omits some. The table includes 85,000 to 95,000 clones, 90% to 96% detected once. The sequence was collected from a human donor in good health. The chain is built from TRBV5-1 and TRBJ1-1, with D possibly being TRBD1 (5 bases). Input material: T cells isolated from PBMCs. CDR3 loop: CASSLAGELHTEAFF. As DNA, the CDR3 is TGCGCCAGCAGCTTGGCGGGGGAGCTGCACACTGAAGCTTTCTTT.